Reported below is one T cell receptor beta chain. No antigen is known for it. One base away there is no much larger clone; base qualities are not given. The data were taken from a study of cytomegalovirus exposure and HLA in healthy donors (TCRdb year 2017). Regarding the study in general: An earlier analysis of a few hundred of the donors reported 250 to 350 Gb of sequence data and 95 million to 140 million unique TCR beta sequences obtained from approximately 180 million T cells. Among the roughly 400 genotyped donors, about 83% belonged to the genetic ancestry cluster associated with self-reported Caucasian donors. To decide whether each TCR beta V gene segment behaved as functional or pseudogenic, an earlier analysis of approximately 590 of the donors relied on high-throughput TCR beta sequencing. A handful of DR-DQ haplotypes were treated as single units for association and clustering because of strong linkage in the cohort. Donor age, sex, ethnicity and CMV serostatus were compiled alongside the repertoire data. A later analysis re-examined previously published TCR beta repertoires from over 500 donors and added high-resolution HLA genotyping to investigate patterns of TCR occurrence. About 280 gigabases of sequencing data and some 85 million unique TCR sequences were included in an early release covering roughly 700 HLA-typed donors. Typing coverage varied by locus: 629-630 donors for A, B, C, DRB1 and DQB1; roughly 560 for DQA1; over 600 for DPA1; 450 to 480 for DPB1. The study used immunosequencing to profile the T cell repertoires of approximately 650 subjects and linked those repertoires to cytomegalovirus serostatus. Among roughly 400 genotyped donors of the cohort, an average of about 240,000 unique TCR beta nucleotide sequences was sequenced per donor, of which roughly 17% were non-productive. Class I and class II HLA loci were covered by the typing at four-digit resolution. The later analysis used no new phenotypic data to find candidate immune exposures, relying instead on TCR beta sequences and their occurrence across donors. Every discovery cohort repertoire had been produced on one sequencing platform. To predict cytomegalovirus infection status, the study combined high-throughput TCR immunosequencing, statistical association of individual TCRs with disease status, and machine learning. A later genetic analysis took genome-wide SNP genotypes for about three fifths of the 666 donors and used that subset as a discovery cohort. The study aimed to test whether signatures of past pathogen exposure could be identified by cataloging public T cell receptors. In addition to the first cohort of around 670 subjects, a separate validation cohort of 120 different subjects was used.

Broad study findings and their caveats: For the cohort, immune exposure information was limited to CMV serostatus. In both the original and validation cohorts, the classifier was reported to diagnose cytomegalovirus status with high specificity and sensitivity. In vitro tests confirmed that a few of the cytomegalovirus-associated TCR beta chains recognize cytomegalovirus antigens. Strong co-occurrence of HLA alleles, especially DR and DQ, made assigning TCR associations to individual alleles difficult. A later analysis reported that several top co-occurrence clusters appeared linked to parvovirus B19, influenza, CMV and Epstein-Barr virus. Because HLA typing was unavailable for some donors at each locus, only the typed subset was used in association tests. A cluster of highly shared sequence variants was judged likely to be a technical artifact of the sequencing pipeline. V-gene and J-gene trimming of TCR beta chains was associated with a missense DCLRE1C variant in a later genetic analysis, and the association was replicated in an independent cohort. Compared with the 666-donor mean, donors in an Asian-associated ancestry cluster had fewer N-insertions in productive TCRs, according to a later genetic analysis. Broadly in line with IMGT annotations, most TCR beta V segments showed up in productive rearrangements about 87% or about 30% of the time in an earlier analysis of 450 to 600 of the donors. A later analysis associated 16,951 TCR beta sequences with specific HLA alleles at a false discovery rate of 0.05. Most CMV-associated TCR beta chains appeared to be HLA-restricted in a later analysis, and the HLA associations seemed to be driven largely by CMV exposure. In a later analysis, HLA-associated TCR beta chains showed more clonal expansion and lower generation probabilities than non-associated chains that were equally common. The authors suggested that the approach could potentially be extended to other disease states and immunological phenotypes. A further reported finding was that TCR beta sequences accurately predicted the HLA-A and HLA-B alleles for most subjects in the first cohort. This cohort had only TCR beta chains sequenced, and the lack of alpha or paired-chain data limited which features could be detected. The 87-base-pair reads could not distinguish some IMGT-functional V segments, including TRBV6-2 and TRBV6-3, so those segments were excluded. The earlier analysis of 587 of the donors excluded some 15 rarely observed V segments, including chromosome 9 orphons, because counts were too low. According to a later analysis, TCR association rates differed among HLA loci, with DRB1 alleles showing the most associated TCRs and HLA-C alleles showing the fewest. The study gave a list of roughly 150 TCR beta chains associated with cytomegalovirus. Correlated functional status among segregating V segments might reflect linkage disequilibrium, but an unknown experimental factor could not be ruled out. Sequencing depth was assumed to be roughly uniform across donors in the presence/absence analyses, though that assumption may not hold. While some public TCRs were present in many individuals, most TCR sequences turned up only very rarely across donors.

The library was made by the immunoSEQ multiplex PCR assay. A mixture of 60 forward primers for TCR Vbeta segments and 13 reverse primers for TCR Jbeta segments was used in the multiplex PCR. The CDR3 region of rearranged TCR beta genes was amplified from genomic DNA by a multiplex PCR assay. Amplified TCR beta libraries were sequenced as 87-base-pair reads on the Illumina HiSeq System. For the original study's pipeline: A later analysis counted tens of millions of unique TCR beta chains across the 650 to 800 repertoires, and some 11 million of these chains were shared by at least two donors. Raw reads were error-corrected and collapsed into unique sequences with a nearest-neighbor algorithm that merged closely related sequences to remove PCR and sequencing errors. Alignment of CDR3 sequences to IMGT reference sequences was used to assign V, D and J gene segments. For a sequence to be retained, a match of at least six nucleotides to both a V gene segment and a J gene segment was required. Rearrangements were called productive when the CDR3 lacked stop codons and stayed in frame with V and J; all others were non-productive. CDR3 was defined according to IMGT convention as the region running from the second conserved V-encoded cysteine to the conserved J-encoded phenylalanine. The earlier analysis of 500 to 600 of the donors excluded sequences that lacked an unambiguous match to a single V gene segment. An earlier analysis of several hundred of the donors classified V segments as functional when productive rearrangements were above 56.7% and as segregating when the standard deviation between donors was above 5%. A statistical classification framework was developed to diagnose cytomegalovirus status using the catalog of TCR beta chain sequences. V and J gene assignment, in a later analysis, came from comparing TCR nucleotide sequences with IMGT/GENE-DB human TR gene sequences. In a later analysis, CDR3 sequences and most-parsimonious VDJ recombination scenarios were assigned using the TCRdist pipeline. In a later analysis, each TCR beta chain was defined by its CDR3 amino acid sequence together with its V-gene family, and reads without a unique V-gene family were excluded. As a way to deal with suspected cross-contamination and a sequencing artifact, a later analysis dropped more than 500 nucleotide sequences that were highly shared and had low generation probability. In a later analysis, a clonal expansion index was calculated for each public chain from normalized within-repertoire ranks of inferred template counts. Generation probabilities in a later analysis came from a VDJ recombination model fitted to out-of-frame rearrangements, and those results were checked against IGoR. In a later analysis, hypergeometric tests were used to score TCR-TCR, TCR-HLA and TCR-CMV co-occurrence, with a repertoire-size bias correction applied to TCR pairs. To estimate false discovery rates, a later analysis permuted the HLA or CMV assignments 20 times. In a later analysis, co-occurring TCRs were grouped using DBSCAN, with TCRdist sequence similarity added in when clustering inside HLA-allele-positive subsets. Repertoires with fewer than 30,000 or more than 120,000 public chains, plus five repertoires with anomalous nucleotide sharing, were excluded from co-occurrence clustering. TCRdb retrieved this table from immuneACCESS and kept in-frame rearrangements only. Not all clones are present; in checked studies, unresolved V genes account for under half, and no reason is known for the remainder. V and J calls and clone size are as listed in that table; D and trimming were resolved from the DNA. In this sample the table shows around 52,000 clones, around 85% of which occur a single time. The ten largest clones represent approximately 1.5% of the sample.

Including cysteine and phenylalanine, the CDR3 has 14 amino acids. Only the CDR3 DNA is retained, 42 bases long and in frame from the first base. V is cut by 2 bases and J by 4 bases, and the space between the germline ends is 9 bases. As encoded in the germline V gene, CDR1 is MNHNS while CDR2 is SASEGT. The cohort comprised 550 to 700 healthy bone marrow donors. At the time of sampling, all cohort members were nominally healthy, though unrecorded immune exposures were likely present. The donor tested CMV seronegative and was one of the 352 seronegative cohort members. A peripheral blood sample was collected from each donor, and TCR beta sequencing was performed on peripheral blood mononuclear cells. Genomic DNA was extracted from the blood cell samples with the Qiagen DNeasy Blood Extraction Kit.

The chain uses TRBV6-1 and TRBJ2-1; no D gene is confidently identified. This clonotype was sampled from a man aged 40-49 years in good health and CMV-seronegative. The sample consisted of PBMCs. The nucleotide sequence is TGTGCCAGCAGTGAAACTGTACCTTACAATGAGCAGTTCTTC. Translated, it reads CASSETVPYNEQFF.